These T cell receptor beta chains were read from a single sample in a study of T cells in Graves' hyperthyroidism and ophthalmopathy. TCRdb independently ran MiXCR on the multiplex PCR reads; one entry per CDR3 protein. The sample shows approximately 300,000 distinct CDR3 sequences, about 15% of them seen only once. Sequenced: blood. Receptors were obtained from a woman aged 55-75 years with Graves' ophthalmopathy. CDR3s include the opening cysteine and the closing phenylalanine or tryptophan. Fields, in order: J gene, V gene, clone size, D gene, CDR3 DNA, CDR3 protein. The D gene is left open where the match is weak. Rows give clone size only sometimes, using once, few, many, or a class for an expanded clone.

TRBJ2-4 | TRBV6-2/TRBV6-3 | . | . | TGTGCCAGCAGTTACTCGTCTGCACAAAACATTCAGTACTTC | CASSYSSAQNIQYF
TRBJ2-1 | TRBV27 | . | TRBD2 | TGTGCCAGCGCTATCGGGGTAGCGGGGGGTGAGCAGTTCTTC | CASAIGVAGGEQFF
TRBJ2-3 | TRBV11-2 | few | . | TGTGCCAGCAGCTTAGATCGCACGGGGCCTGTGTATTTT | CASSLDRTGPVYF
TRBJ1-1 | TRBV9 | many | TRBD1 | TGTGCCAGCAGCGTGGGGGACAGCTTGAACACTGAAGCTTTCTTT | CASSVGDSLNTEAFF
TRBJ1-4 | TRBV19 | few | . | TGTGCCAGTAGAGAGAGGGCTGCCGCTAATGAAAAACTGTTTTTT | CASRERAAANEKLFF
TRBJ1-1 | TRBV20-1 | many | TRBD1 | TGCAGTGCTAGAGATCCGACAGGGGGCCTTATGAACACTGAAGCTTTCTTT | CSARDPTGGLMNTEAFF
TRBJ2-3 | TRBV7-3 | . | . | TGTGCCAGCAGCTTAGGGCTGCGGCCAACAGATACGCAGTATTTT | CASSLGLRPTDTQYF
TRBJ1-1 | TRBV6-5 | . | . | TGTGCCAGCAGTTACATTATGAACACTGAAGCTTTCTTT | CASSYIMNTEAFF
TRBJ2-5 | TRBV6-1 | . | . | TGTGCCAGCAGCGGGTTGGTTGAGACCCAGTACTTC | CASSGLVETQYF
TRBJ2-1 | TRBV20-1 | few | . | TGCAGTGTTAGAGAAAGGGGCAAGATATCCTACAATGAGCAGTTCTTC | CSVRERGKISYNEQFF
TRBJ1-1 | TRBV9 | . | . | TGTGCCAGCAGCGCCCGGACAGACCACACTGAAGCTTTCTTT | CASSARTDHTEAFF
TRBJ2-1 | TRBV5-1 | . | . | TGCGCCAGCAGCTTGCTCGACAATGAGCAGTTCTTC | CASSLLDNEQFF
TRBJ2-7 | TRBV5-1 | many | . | TGCGCCAGCAGCCAGGGTTTTTTAGGCGAGCAGTACTTC | CASSQGFLGEQYF
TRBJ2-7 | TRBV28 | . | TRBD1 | TGTGCCAGCAGCCAATTAGGGGACAGCTCCTACGAGCAGTACTTC | CASSQLGDSSYEQYF
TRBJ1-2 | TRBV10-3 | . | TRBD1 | TGTGCCATCAGCCCCGGACAGGCTACTAACTATGGCTACACCTTC | CAISPGQATNYGYTF
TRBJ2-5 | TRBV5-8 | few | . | TGTGCCAGCAGCTTTCTCTCCTCCGGACAACGAGAGACCCAGTACTTC | CASSFLSSGQRETQYF
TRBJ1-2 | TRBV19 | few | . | TGTGCCAGTACCCCGGGTTCGAGGTATGGCTACACCTTC | CASTPGSRYGYTF
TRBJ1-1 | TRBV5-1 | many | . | TGCGCCAGCAGCTACACAGGGTCCGTCGGTCCCGGGGATGAAGCTTTCTTT | CASSYTGSVGPGDEAFF
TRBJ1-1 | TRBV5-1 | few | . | TGCGCCAGCAGCTTGCCAAAGGGGCTCGGCACTGAAGCTTTCTTT | CASSLPKGLGTEAFF
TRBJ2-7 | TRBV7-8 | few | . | TGTGCCAGCAGCACCACAGGGGGGGGGGGCTCCTACGAGCAGTACTTC | CASSTTGGGGSYEQYF